The rows below give T cell receptor beta chains drawn from one sample of a study of OX40 agonist ivuxolimab in advanced cancers. The assay was immunoSEQ multiplex PCR, and TCRdb's table has in-frame clones only and misses some. Of roughly 66,000 clones listed, roughly 80% are singletons. Sequenced here: CD4+ or CD8+ T cells sorted from blood, sampled in a trial of the OX40 agonist ivuxolimab. These receptor sequences come from an adult with an advanced solid tumor such as melanoma, head and neck, liver or kidney cancer. Each CDR3 is given with its conserved first and last residue. The D gene is left open where the match is weak. Not all rows give a size; the values are once, few, many and, for expanded clones, a class.

d_gene	v_gene	j_gene	abundance	CDR3aa	CDR3nt
-	TRBV7-2	TRBJ1-2	many	CASSLVGPGLYGYTF	TGTGCCAGCAGCTTAGTCGGGCCAGGGTTGTATGGCTACACCTTC
-	TRBV19	TRBJ1-5	once	CASSMETRRTAIPREPQHF	TGTGCCAGTAGTATGGAGACACGTAGGACAGCGATCCCCAGGGAGCCCCAGCATTTT
TRBD2	TRBV7-2	TRBJ2-5	-	CASSPHGLEETQYF	TGTGCCAGCAGCCCCCATGGACTAGAGGAGACCCAGTACTTC
-	TRBV4-2	TRBJ1-3	-	CASSQPGGGQSGGGTIYF	TGTGCCAGCAGCCAACCCGGGGGAGGACAGTCGGGTGGAGGCACCATATATTTT
-	TRBV5-1	TRBJ2-1	-	CASSLGHNEQFF	TGCGCCAGCAGCTTGGGACACAATGAGCAGTTCTTC
-	TRBV11-2	TRBJ2-1	-	CASSLTDKQFF	TGTGCCAGCAGCTTAACGGACAAGCAGTTCTTC
TRBD1	TRBV7-2	TRBJ2-2	-	CASSQDRRNTGELFF	TGTGCCAGCAGCCAGGACAGGAGGAACACCGGGGAGCTGTTTTTT
TRBD1	TRBV7-8	TRBJ1-2	-	CASSLDRGLSYGYTF	TGTGCCAGCAGCTTAGACAGGGGGCTGAGCTATGGCTACACCTTC
TRBD2	TRBV7-2	TRBJ2-7	-	CASSLGALAGRSYEQYF	TGTGCCAGCAGCTTAGGGGCGCTAGCGGGGAGGTCCTACGAGCAGTACTTC
TRBD2	TRBV10-1	TRBJ2-2	-	CASSESPSGETGELFF	TGCGCCAGCAGTGAGTCTCCTAGCGGAGAAACCGGGGAGCTGTTTTTT
-	TRBV6-1	TRBJ1-4	-	CASSTPEILFF	TGTGCCAGCAGTACACCCGAAATACTGTTTTTT
-	TRBV29-1	TRBJ1-2	-	CSVLERADGYTF	TGCAGCGTTTTGGAAAGGGCGGATGGCTACACCTTC
TRBD1	TRBV29-1	TRBJ2-1	once	CSVNTGAFLYNEQFF	TGCAGCGTAAATACAGGGGCCTTTCTATACAATGAGCAGTTCTTC
-	TRBV5-1	TRBJ2-5	few	CATRRGMGQETQYF	TGCGCCACCAGAAGGGGTATGGGCCAAGAGACCCAGTACTTC
-	TRBV7-2	TRBJ2-3	-	CASSLEGVDTQYF	TGTGCCAGCAGCTTAGAAGGGGTAGATACGCAGTATTTT
TRBD1	TRBV11-1	TRBJ1-1	-	CASSHRTQGGSEAFF	TGTGCCAGCAGCCATCGAACGCAGGGGGGGTCTGAAGCTTTCTTT
-	TRBV2	TRBJ2-7	-	CASTVQGGEYEQYF	TGTGCCAGCACGGTACAGGGTGGGGAGTACGAGCAGTACTTC
TRBD1	TRBV11-2	TRBJ2-5	-	CASSLDGLRPWDSRETQYF	TGTGCCAGCAGCTTAGATGGCCTGAGGCCGTGGGACAGCAGGGAGACCCAGTACTTC
-	TRBV10-2	TRBJ2-5	-	CASSESPGETQYF	TGCGCCAGCAGTGAGTCCCCAGGGGAGACCCAGTACTTC
-	TRBV7-9	TRBJ2-7	-	CASGVNEQYF	TGTGCCAGCGGTGTTAACGAGCAGTACTTC